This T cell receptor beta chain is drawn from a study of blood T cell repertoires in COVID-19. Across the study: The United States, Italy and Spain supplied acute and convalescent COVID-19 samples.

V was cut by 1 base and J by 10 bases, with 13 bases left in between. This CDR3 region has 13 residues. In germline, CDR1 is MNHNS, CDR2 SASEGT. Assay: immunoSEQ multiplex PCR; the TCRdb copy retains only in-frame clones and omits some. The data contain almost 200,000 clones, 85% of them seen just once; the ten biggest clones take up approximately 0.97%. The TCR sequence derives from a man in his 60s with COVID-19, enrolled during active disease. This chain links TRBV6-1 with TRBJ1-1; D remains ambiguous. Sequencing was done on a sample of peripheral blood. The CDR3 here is CASSEDLGVRAFF. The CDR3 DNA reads TGTGCCAGCAGTGAAGATCTGGGAGTGAGAGCTTTCTTT.